Shown below are 26 T cell receptor beta chains from a single sample sequenced in a study of T cells after yellow fever vaccination. TCRdb used MiXCR to reprocess the 5' RACE reads, holding one entry per CDR3 protein. The sample consists of 500,000 to 650,000 distinct CDR3 sequences, roughly an eighth of them appearing once. Sequencing used PBMCs, obtained on the day of the yellow fever booster vaccination. These TCRs come from a man in his thirties or forties who received the YFV17D yellow fever vaccine.

There are a few counts of this clonotype. V usage is TRBV18 and J usage is TRBJ1-1; D unresolved. The CDR3 has 15 amino acids. Germline values: CDR1 KGHSH, CDR2 LQKENI. V lost 0 bases, J lost 1 base, and 9 bases lay in between. The CDR3 DNA sequence: TGTGCCAGCTCACCACCTGGATGGGGGAACACTGAAGCTTTCTTT. This translates into CASSPPGWGNTEAFF.

Many counts were recorded for this clonotype. The V call is TRBV5-6, the J call TRBJ2-5; TRBD1 matches at 7 bases. This CDR3 comprises 17 residues. The germline gives CDR1 SGHDT, CDR2 YYEEEE. The ends lost 0 bases at V and 4 bases at J; junction bases unmatched: 12. The CDR3 DNA sequence: TGTGCCAGCAGCTTGGGCTCTCTAGGGGGCGAGGGAGAGACCCAGTACTTC. This gives the protein CASSLGSLGGEGETQYF. The whole variable domain, remainder taken from reference TRBV5-6 and TRBJ2-5, is DAGVTQSPTHLIKTRGQQVTLRCSPKSGHDTVSWYQQALGQGPQFIFQYYEEEERQRGNFPDRFSGHQFPNYSSELNVNALLLGDSALYLCASSLGSLGGEGETQYFGPGTRLLVL.

This clonotype was picked up a small number of times. The CDR3 is CASSLGGGIETQYF. The CDR3 coding sequence is TGTGCCAGCAGCTTAGGTGGCGGGATCGAGACCCAGTACTTC. The chain uses TRBV7-2 and TRBJ2-5; a weak D match, TRBD2 (6 bases). The CDR3 has 14 residues. V was shortened by 1 base and J by 5 bases, with 11 bases between the two germline ends. Germline CDR1 SGHTA, CDR2 FQGNSA. Full variable domain (rest looked up from reference TRBV7-2 and TRBJ2-5): GAGVSQSPSNKVTEKGKDVELRCDPISGHTALYWYRQSLGQGLEFLIYFQGNSAPDKSGLPSDRFSAERTGGSVSTLTIQRTQQEDSAVYLCASSLGGGIETQYFGPGTRLLVL.

This chain joins TRBV19 and TRBJ1-6; a possible D gene is TRBD1 (5 bases). The CDR3 is made up of 14 amino acids. Germline lookup yields CDR1 LNHDA and CDR2 SQIVND (reference sequence). Trimming shortened V by 7 bases and J by 7 bases, and 14 bases separated the two germline ends. CDR3 coding DNA: TGTGCCAGTATGTTGGGGGGAGTAAATTCACCCCTCCACTTT. Protein sequence: CASMLGGVNSPLHF.

This clonotype has more than one count but fewer than ten. V usage is TRBV12-3 or TRBV12-4 and J usage is TRBJ2-7; TRBD1 matches 11 bases. The junction had 9 bases not matched to a gene; V was cut back by 5 bases and J by 9 bases. This CDR3 contains 14 residues. CDR3 DNA: TGTGCCAGCAGTCCGTCGGGACAGGGGGAGCGGCAGTACTTC. Amino acids: CASSPSGQGERQYF.

This clonotype came up many times. The chain carries TRBV12-3 or TRBV12-4 and TRBJ2-7; D might be TRBD1 or TRBD2, each matching 5 bases. The V and J ends lost 5 bases and 1 base respectively, with 12 bases between them. The CDR3 length is 14 residues. CDR3 nucleotides: TGTGCCAGCAGTCCACCGGGACGATCCTACGAGCAGTACTTC. Translated: CASSPPGRSYEQYF.

This clonotype was recorded at least ten times. The chain uses TRBV20-1 and TRBJ2-5; D gene uncertain. CDR3 length equals 12 residues. V gave up 5 bases and J gave up 5 bases, with 12 bases separating them. Germline V gene lookup returns CDR1 DFQATT and CDR2 SNEGSKA (reference sequence). The CDR3 loop reads CSASDGRETQYF. DNA for the CDR3: TGCAGTGCTTCGGACGGACGGGAGACCCAGTACTTC.

The rearrangement joins TRBV7-9 to TRBJ1-4, with D unclear. CDR1 is SEHNR and CDR2 is FQNEAQ in the germline V gene (reference sequence). The V end was cut by 6 bases, the J end by 0 bases, with 11 bases between. The CDR3 is 15 amino acids. CDR3 residues: CASSLTEATNEKLFF. For the CDR3, the DNA is TGTGCCAGCAGTTTAACAGAGGCAACTAATGAAAAACTGTTTTTT.

In nucleotides, the CDR3 is TGTGCCAGCAGCTCAACCCCGCGACTCTACGAGCAGTACTTC. Translation: CASSSTPRLYEQYF. This rearrangement joins TRBV7-9 to TRBJ2-7; D unclear. The germline V gene encodes CDR1 SEHNR and CDR2 FQNEAQ (reference sequence). The CDR3 has 14 amino acids. Trimming stripped 4 bases from V and 3 bases from J, with 13 bases between.

The chain employs TRBV10-1 and TRBJ2-1; D remains ambiguous. V lost 4 bases, J lost 5 bases, and 15 bases lay in between. CDR1 and CDR2 from the germline V gene are WNHNN and SYGVQD (reference sequence). The CDR3 runs to 15 residues. The DNA for the CDR3 is TGCGCCAGCAGTGGCGGCGCCTCGGCCAACAATGAGCAGTTCTTC. It specifies CASSGGASANNEQFF.

There are many counts of this clonotype. The chain combines TRBV5-1 with TRBJ2-7; 8 bases are shared with TRBD2. The CDR3 totals 14 residues. CDR1 and CDR2 (germline): SGHRS, YFSETQ. The V gene end was trimmed by 4 bases and the J gene end by 4 bases; junction bases not matched to a gene: 7. The CDR3: CASSGGTSGYEQYF. The CDR3 DNA is TGCGCCAGCAGCGGCGGGACTAGTGGGTACGAGCAGTACTTC.

The V gene is TRBV29-1, the J gene TRBJ1-4, with a possible D match to TRBD1 (6 bases). Germline values: CDR1 SQVTM, CDR2 ANQGSEA. This CDR3 comprises 15 residues. V was clipped by 6 bases and J by 5 bases, with 19 bases between them. This CDR3 is CSVVVRGQSNEKLFF. The CDR3 nucleotides are TGCAGCGTCGTCGTACGGGGGCAGTCGAATGAAAAACTGTTTTTT.

The chain combines TRBV11-1 with TRBJ2-1, with D maybe TRBD2 (5 bases). Germline CDR1 reads SGHAT; CDR2 reads FQDESV (reference sequence). V was trimmed by 4 bases and J by 1 base, leaving 20 bases between them. This CDR3 has 18 residues. CDR3 in amino acids: CASSSTTGIGGSYNEQFF. The DNA for the CDR3 is TGTGCCAGCAGCTCCACGACTGGGATCGGAGGATCCTACAATGAGCAGTTCTTC. Complete variable domain (other parts from reference TRBV11-1 and TRBJ2-1): EAEVAQSPRYKITEKSQAVAFWCDPISGHATLYWYRQILGQGPELLVQFQDESVVDDSQLPKDRFSAERLKGVDSTLKIQPAELGDSAMYLCASSSTTGIGGSYNEQFFGPGTRLTVL.

This clonotype appeared many times. This chain joins TRBV12-3 or TRBV12-4 and TRBJ2-7; D perhaps matches TRBD2 (5 bases). Trimming stripped 4 bases from V and 5 bases from J, with 18 bases between. The CDR3 sequence is 15 residues long. CDR3 DNA sequence: TGTGCCAGCAGTTACCCCTCCAGAGGGATACACGAGCAGTACTTC. It yields the protein CASSYPSRGIHEQYF.

The J gene is TRBJ1-1, the V gene TRBV7-2, with D possibly matching TRBD1 (6 bases). The germline V gene has CDR1 SGHTA and CDR2 FQGNSA. The CDR3 is 14 residues long. Trimming pared 6 bases from V and 0 bases from J, leaving 11 bases between. The CDR3 DNA reads as TGTGCCAGCAGATCGAGGGGGATGAACACTGAAGCTTTCTTT. Encoded protein: CASRSRGMNTEAFF.

This clonotype was counted a few times. This chain links TRBV10-3 with TRBJ1-1; possible D gene TRBD1, 6 bases. This CDR3 is 14 amino acids long. V shed 2 bases and J shed 10 bases, with 17 bases lying between them. From germline, CDR1 is ENHRY and CDR2 SYGVKD. The CDR3 reads CAISERRGTPGAFF. The CDR3, as DNA: TGTGCCATCAGTGAGAGGAGGGGGACACCTGGAGCTTTCTTT.

This clonotype was detected only a few times. J is TRBJ2-5 and V is TRBV7-2; 8 nucleotides line up with TRBD1. The ends lost 2 bases at V and 5 bases at J; junction bases unmatched: 10. The CDR3 contains 16 residues. The germline CDR1 and CDR2 sequences are SGHTA and FQGNSA. CDR3: CASSLTTGQGLETQYF. The CDR3 bases are TGTGCCAGCAGCTTAACAACAGGACAGGGTTTGGAGACCCAGTACTTC.

This chain uses TRBV6-2 or TRBV6-3 with TRBJ2-1; 13 bases map to TRBD2. Germline assignment: CDR1 MNHEY and CDR2 SVGEGT. V lost 6 bases and J lost 4; bases outside the gene matches: 6. CDR3 length equals 16 residues. CDR3 DNA: TGTGCCAGCAGCCGGACTAGCGGGAGAGTGTACAATGAGCAGTTCTTC. This codes for CASSRTSGRVYNEQFF.

This clonotype showed up just a few times. V gene TRBV12-3 or TRBV12-4 combines with J gene TRBJ2-3; D could derive from TRBD1 or TRBD2 (7 bases each). The V end was cut by 2 bases, the J end by 6 bases, with 12 bases between. CDR3 size: 14 residues. Written as DNA, the CDR3 is TGTGCCAGCAGTTTATGGCAGGGGGGGGATACGCAGTATTTT. This codes for CASSLWQGGDTQYF.

This clonotype was detected a few times. At one end, the junction sequence differs from germline, possibly due to a read error. The chain links TRBV7-9 to TRBJ2-7; D not resolved. Germline values: CDR1 SEHNR, CDR2 FQNEAQ (reference sequence). The CDR3 runs to 11 residues. The CDR3 sequence is CASSPSVPTGF. The CDR3 region has the DNA TGTGCCAGCAGCCCGTCAGTCCCTACGGGCTTC.

This clonotype has only a few counts. This rearrangement joins TRBV2 to TRBJ2-4; D possibly corresponds to TRBD2 (5 bases). The CDR3 loop spans 13 amino acids. Germline CDR1 and CDR2: SNHLY and FYNNEI. V was trimmed by 10 bases and J by 4 bases, leaving 14 bases between them. This CDR3 is CATSGIAKNIQYF. Written as DNA, the CDR3 is TGTGCCACCTCCGGGATAGCTAAAAACATTCAGTACTTC.

This clonotype showed up just a few times. The chain has TRBV10-1 and TRBJ2-3; TRBD2 aligns across 9 bases. Germline CDR1 reads WNHNN; CDR2 reads SYGVQD (reference sequence). The CDR3 is 16 residues long. V was pared by 2 bases and J by 7 bases, with 10 bases of the junction left unmatched. This CDR3 reads CASSELASGATNTQYF. In DNA form, the CDR3 reads TGCGCCAGCAGTGAGCTAGCTAGCGGGGCCACGAATACGCAGTATTTT.

This clonotype was seen a few times. The rearrangement links TRBV7-9 to TRBJ2-5, with TRBD2 matching over 10 bases. CDR1 is SEHNR and CDR2 is FQNEAQ in the germline V gene (reference sequence). V lost 7 bases and J lost 5; bases outside the gene matches: 16. The CDR3 is made up of 17 amino acids. The CDR3 is CASNLKGALAGVETQYF. The CDR3 DNA reads TGTGCCAGCAACCTCAAGGGGGCCCTAGCGGGAGTGGAGACCCAGTACTTC.

This clonotype appeared a few times. The J gene is TRBJ2-5, the V gene TRBV28; TRBD2 matches 12 bases. The CDR3 covers 16 residues. Germline V gene sequence: CDR1 MDHEN, CDR2 SYDVKM. The V and J ends lost 4 bases and 4 bases, in that order; junction bases with no gene match: 7. The CDR3 DNA reads as TGTGCCAGCAGTTCCCCCCTAGCGGGAGGGATAGAGACCCAGTACTTC. Its protein product is CASSSPLAGGIETQYF.

This clonotype was picked up a small number of times. One end of the junction is discordant with germline, which a read error may explain. The J gene is TRBJ2-7, the V gene TRBV7-2, with TRBD2 matching over 10 bases. The CDR3 sequence is 15 residues long. CDR1 and CDR2 (germline): SGHTA, FQGNSA. CDR3 in DNA: TGTGCCAGCAGCCCGGACACACCCCTTAGCGGGAGGAGTTTCTTC. It codes for CASSPDTPLSGRSFF.

This sequence joins TRBV11-2 and TRBJ1-6; D remains ambiguous. V was shortened by 1 base and J by 6 bases, with 7 bases between the two germline ends. Looked up from germline, CDR1 is SGHAT and CDR2 is FQNNGV. This CDR3 has 14 amino acids. In nucleotides, the CDR3 is TGTGCCAGCAGCTTAGGGGCTGTTAATTCACCCCTCCACTTT. It is translated as CASSLGAVNSPLHF.